This passage covers 30 T cell receptor beta chains from one sample sequenced in a study of T-cell reconstitution after alpha-beta-depleted transplantation in children. Preparation of the TCRbeta library used unique molecular identifiers. TCRdb used MiXCR to reprocess the PCR reads, holding one entry per CDR3 protein. The data show about 440,000 distinct CDR3 sequences, with 43% seen just once and around 29% held by the top ten. The sequencing used PBMCs, collected before TCRalphabeta/CD19-depleted stem cell transplant. The receptors come from a girl aged 2 to 10 with aplastic anemia, due to receive a stem cell transplant.

The V call is TRBV27, the J call TRBJ2-2; TRBD1 is a possible D gene (6 bases). V lost 4 bases and J lost 4, with 13 bases in between. CDR3 size: 15 residues. Germline V gives CDR1 MNHEY, CDR2 SMNVEV (reference sequence). The CDR3 coding sequence is TGTGCCAGCAGTTCCCCCTCAGGGGCCACCGGGGAGCTGTTTTTT. This translates into CASSSPSGATGELFF.

The V gene is TRBV7-8, the J gene TRBJ2-1; no reliable D call. The CDR3 is 14 amino acids. Germline V gives CDR1 SGHVS, CDR2 FQNEAQ. V shed 0 bases and J shed 2 bases, with 5 bases lying between them. The CDR3 loop reads CASSLADAYNEQFF. CDR3 coding DNA: TGTGCCAGCAGCTTAGCGGACGCCTACAATGAGCAGTTCTTC.

V usage is TRBV7-3 and J usage is TRBJ2-5; 8 bases are shared with TRBD2. With V trimmed by 4 bases and J by 4 bases, 11 bases remained unmatched. Germline assignment: CDR1 SGHTA and CDR2 FQGTGA. The CDR3 is made up of 16 amino acids. The CDR3 region is CASSSRAGGGLETQYF. DNA for the CDR3: TGTGCCAGCAGCTCAAGGGCCGGGGGGGGACTAGAGACCCAGTACTTC.

V is TRBV7-6 and J is TRBJ2-7; D ambiguous. Germline V gene sequence: CDR1 SGHVS, CDR2 FNYEAQ. CDR3 length: 14 amino acids. The V gene lost 3 bases and the J gene lost 3 bases, with 12 bases spanning the gap. CDR3 loop: CASSLSLAHYEQYF. The CDR3 coding sequence is TGTGCCAGCAGCTTGAGTCTTGCCCACTACGAGCAGTACTTC.

The genes are TRBV6-1 and TRBJ2-2; D may correspond to TRBD1 or TRBD2 (6 bases each). The germline V and J ends were trimmed by 2 bases and 6 bases, with 16 bases remaining between them. The CDR3 totals 16 residues. Germline values: CDR1 MNHNS, CDR2 SASEGT. CDR3 in amino acids: CASSERFGGDPGELFF. Written as DNA, the CDR3 is TGTGCCAGCAGTGAAAGGTTCGGGGGCGATCCCGGGGAGCTGTTTTTT.

This clonotype was seen a few times. The V and J genes are TRBV6-1 and TRBJ2-2, with D possibly TRBD1 on 6 matching bases. The CDR3 has 15 amino acids. V was trimmed by 6 bases and J by 8 bases, leaving 19 bases between them. Germline-derived CDR1 and CDR2 are MNHNS and SASEGT. CDR3 nucleotides: TGTGCCAGCAGCACTCTTACAGGGAATCAGGGGGAGCTGTTTTTT. Translation: CASSTLTGNQGELFF.

This clonotype was seen repeatedly, ten times or more. The chain combines TRBV4-1 with TRBJ1-5; TRBD1 aligns across 8 bases. Trimming cost V 4 bases and J 7 bases; bases outside gene matches: 9. This CDR3 is built from 15 residues. Germline CDR1 and CDR2: MGHRA and YSYEKL. The CDR3 DNA sequence: TGCGCCAGCAGCCCTGACAGGGGAGTCGGGCAGCCCCAGCATTTT. This sequence encodes CASSPDRGVGQPQHF.

The V call is TRBV11-2, the J call TRBJ2-1; 10 bases line up with TRBD2. CDR1 is SGHAT, CDR2 FQNNGV, per germline. The trim removed 5 bases at V and 2 bases at J, leaving 15 bases unmatched. CDR3 length equals 19 residues. The CDR3 sequence is CASSPVGLAILPTYNEQFF. CDR3 DNA: TGTGCCAGCAGCCCAGTGGGACTAGCGATCCTCCCAACCTACAATGAGCAGTTCTTC.

In regard to this clonotype: This may be a read error, as it is one base from a much larger clone. This sequence joins TRBV12-3 or TRBV12-4 and TRBJ1-4, with no clear D. Trimming took 8 bases from V and 3 from J, leaving 4 bases between them. The CDR3 contains 11 residues. The CDR3 region is CASCANEKLFF. The DNA for the CDR3 is TGTGCCAGCTGCGCTAATGAAAAACTGTTTTTT.

The chain joins TRBV5-1 to TRBJ2-3, with a possible D match to TRBD2 (6 bases). Germline-derived CDR1 and CDR2 are SGHRS and YFSETQ. There are 15 residues in the CDR3. Trimming took 5 bases from V and 2 from J, leaving 15 bases between them. As DNA, the CDR3 is TGCGCCAGCAGTCCCAGTGGGGGGTACACAGATACGCAGTATTTT. Translating it yields CASSPSGGYTDTQYF.

This CDR3 reads CASSRTSSYEQYF. CDR3 DNA: TGTGCCAGCAGTCGGACTAGTTCCTACGAGCAGTACTTC. The chain recombines TRBV27 with TRBJ2-7; 7 bases are a match to TRBD2. The CDR3 runs to 13 residues. Germline V gene lookup returns CDR1 MNHEY and CDR2 SMNVEV (reference sequence). The junction had 2 bases not matched to a gene; V was cut back by 5 bases and J by 1 base.

The count of this clonotype is one. The V gene is TRBV28, the J gene TRBJ2-7, with 7 bases lining up with TRBD1. V was clipped by 1 base and J by 1 base; unmatched bases: 4. CDR1 and CDR2 (germline): MDHEN, SYDVKM. The CDR3 loop spans 15 amino acids. CDR3 DNA sequence: TGTGCCAGCAGTTTATCGGCGACAGGGTCCTACGAGCAGTACTTC. Translated: CASSLSATGSYEQYF.

This clonotype was picked up many times. The J gene is TRBJ2-2, the V gene TRBV27, with D hard to call. The CDR3 is made up of 13 amino acids. Trimming took off 2 bases at V and 4 bases at J, with 5 bases between the two ends. CDR1 and CDR2 (germline): MNHEY, SMNVEV (reference sequence). CDR3 DNA sequence: TGTGCCAGCAGTTTAGGGGTCACCGGGGAGCTGTTTTTT. This translates into CASSLGVTGELFF.

This clonotype was recorded a few times. The CDR3 region has the DNA TGCGCCAGCAGTGAGTCCGTTATTCTTGGAGGGGTAAGACTTCTGTTCTTC. Protein sequence: CASSESVILGGVRLLFF. The chain links TRBV10-2 to TRBJ2-1, with TRBD2 as a possible D gene (6 bases). The germline gives CDR1 WSHSY, CDR2 SAAADI. V was cut by 0 bases and J by 15 bases, with 27 bases left in between. The CDR3 loop spans 17 amino acids.

This clonotype showed up many times. V is TRBV12-3 or TRBV12-4 and J is TRBJ2-3; no firm D call. Trimming removed 5 bases from V and 2 bases from J, with 5 bases in between. The CDR3 is made up of 12 amino acids. CDR3 DNA sequence: TGTGCCAGCAGTGGGTTCACAGATACGCAGTATTTT. Protein sequence: CASSGFTDTQYF.

This clonotype was found a few times. Written as DNA, the CDR3 is TGTGCCACCAGCAGAGGACTAGCGGAAGGGGGGCAGTTCTTC. The encoded protein is CATSRGLAEGGQFF. V is TRBV15 and J is TRBJ2-1; 9 nucleotides line up with TRBD2. V was clipped by 1 base and J by 12 bases; unmatched bases: 7. This CDR3 contains 14 residues. Germline V gene sequence: CDR1 LNHNV, CDR2 YYDKDF (reference sequence).

V and J are TRBV28 and TRBJ2-2, with TRBD2 matching 8 bases. This CDR3 has 17 residues. Per the germline V gene, CDR1 is MDHEN and CDR2 is SYDVKM. The J segment lost 0 bases and the V segment lost 6 bases, leaving 9 bases of the junction unmatched. The CDR3 loop is CASSFLSGGPNTGELFF. CDR3 bases: TGTGCCAGCAGCTTTCTTTCGGGAGGGCCGAACACCGGGGAGCTGTTTTTT.

This clonotype was observed at least ten times. This chain joins TRBV20-1 and TRBJ2-2; D uncertain. Germline CDR1 and CDR2: DFQATT and SNEGSKA (reference sequence). V gave up 5 bases and J gave up 0 bases, with 10 bases separating them. This CDR3 is built from 14 residues. DNA for the CDR3: TGCAGTGCTCTGGAGCCTGCGAACACCGGGGAGCTGTTTTTT. Protein: CSALEPANTGELFF.

The V gene is TRBV20-1, the J gene TRBJ2-5; TRBD2 agrees at 11 bases. Germline V gene lookup returns CDR1 DFQATT and CDR2 SNEGSKA (reference sequence). This CDR3 has 14 amino acids. V shed 5 bases, J shed 1 base, and the junction held 3 bases outside the gene matches. The CDR3: CSAAGLAVQETQYF. The CDR3 DNA follows: TGCAGTGCTGCGGGACTAGCGGTCCAAGAGACCCAGTACTTC.

The rearrangement links TRBV5-1 to TRBJ2-1; the D gene is possibly TRBD1 (6 bases). Germline V lookup: CDR1 SGHRS, CDR2 YFSETQ. The CDR3 has 14 amino acids. V lost 4 bases to trimming and J lost 10 bases, with 18 bases between them. The CDR3 protein is CASSGPGHSSEQFF. CDR3 sequence (DNA): TGCGCCAGCAGCGGGCCGGGACACTCCTCAGAGCAGTTCTTC. The full variable domain, in which reference TRBV5-1 and TRBJ2-1 provide the parts outside the CDR3, is KAGVTQTPRYLIKTRGQQVTLSCSPISGHRSVSWYQQTPGQGLQFLFEYFSETQRNKGNFPGRFSGRQFSNSRSEMNVSTLELGDSALYLCASSGPGHSSEQFFGPGTRLTVL.

This chain connects TRBV19 to TRBJ2-5; 9 bases are a match to TRBD2. Per the germline V gene, CDR1 is LNHDA and CDR2 is SQIVND (reference sequence). V gave up 3 bases and J gave up 5 bases; unmatched junction bases: 4. The CDR3 sequence is 14 residues long. CDR3 nucleotides: TGTGCCAGTAGTATTAGCGGGGGCGGCGAGACCCAGTACTTC. It encodes CASSISGGGETQYF.

This clonotype was seen many times. The CDR3 nucleotides read TGTGCCAGCAGCCTCCGGGACTCCCTCAATGAGCAGTTCTTC. Translating gives CASSLRDSLNEQFF. The rearrangement uses TRBV7-9 and TRBJ2-1, with TRBD2 as a possible D gene (6 bases). V was pared by 5 bases and J by 6 bases, with 14 bases between. This CDR3 is built from 14 residues. Germline assignment: CDR1 SEHNR and CDR2 FQNEAQ (reference sequence).

The rearrangement links TRBV4-2 to TRBJ1-2; 9 nucleotides align to TRBD1. CDR1 is LGHNA and CDR2 is YNFKEQ in the germline V gene. The V and J ends lost 1 base and 5 bases, in that order; junction bases with no gene match: 2. This CDR3 spans 14 amino acids. The CDR3: CASSQGTGDYGYTF. The CDR3 nucleotides read TGTGCCAGCAGCCAAGGGACAGGGGATTATGGCTACACCTTC.

This clonotype was observed a few times. J is TRBJ1-1 and V is TRBV20-1; TRBD1 is a possible D gene (5 bases). Germline lookup yields CDR1 DFQATT and CDR2 SNEGSKA (reference sequence). The CDR3 runs to 15 residues. The V and J ends lost 0 bases and 3 bases respectively, with 14 bases between them. CDR3 DNA: TGCAGTGCTAGAGATTGGAGGGGTGTGGACACTGAAGCTTTCTTT. Translated, it gives CSARDWRGVDTEAFF.

This clonotype has ten or more counts. V is TRBV20-1 and J is TRBJ2-3; 9 bases align to TRBD1. V lost 6 bases, J lost 8 bases, and 6 bases stayed unmatched. There are 12 residues in the CDR3. Germline values: CDR1 DFQATT, CDR2 SNEGSKA (reference sequence). The CDR3 protein is CSALQGASTQYF. CDR3 DNA: TGCAGTGCATTACAGGGGGCGAGTACGCAGTATTTT.

This clonotype was recorded a few times. V usage is TRBV20-1 and J usage is TRBJ2-3; D perhaps matches TRBD2 (5 bases). Germline loops: CDR1 DFQATT, CDR2 SNEGSKA (reference sequence). The CDR3 has 13 amino acids. V dropped 0 bases and J dropped 5 bases, with 9 bases sitting between them. The CDR3 DNA is TGCAGTGCTAGAGATGACGGGAAAGATACGCAGTATTTT. Amino acids: CSARDDGKDTQYF.

CDR3 sequence (DNA): TGCGCCACCAAGGGGACAGTAAACACTGAAGCTTTCTTT. It specifies CATKGTVNTEAFF. V usage is TRBV5-1 and J usage is TRBJ1-1, with TRBD1 matching 7 bases. V dropped 9 bases and J dropped 2; count of bases not matched to a gene: 7. Germline CDR1 is SGHRS and CDR2 is YFSETQ. The CDR3 length is 13 residues.

At least ten counts were recorded for this clonotype. The V call is TRBV20-1, the J call TRBJ2-1; possibly TRBD2 for D (5 bases). The CDR3 loop spans 14 amino acids. CDR1 is DFQATT and CDR2 is SNEGSKA in the germline V gene (reference sequence). V lost 3 bases, J lost 4 bases, and 13 bases lay in between. The CDR3 spells CSASRLAFYNEQFF. CDR3 nucleotides: TGCAGTGCTAGTCGGCTAGCTTTTTACAATGAGCAGTTCTTC.

This sequence joins TRBV15 and TRBJ2-3, with D unresolved. With 2 bases removed from V and 2 bases from J, the gap between germline ends came to 2 bases. The CDR3 totals 12 residues. CDR1 LNHNV and CDR2 YYDKDF come from the germline V gene (reference sequence). The CDR3 nucleotides read TGTGCCACCAGCAGATCCACAGATACGCAGTATTTT. It specifies CATSRSTDTQYF. Filled out from reference TRBV15 and TRBJ2-3, the complete variable domain reads DAMVIQNPRYQVTQFGKPVTLSCSQTLNHNVMYWYQQKSSQAPKLLFHYYDKDFNNEADTPDNFQSRRPNTSFCFLDIRSPGLGDTAMYLCATSRSTDTQYFGPGTRLTVL.

This clonotype was observed a handful of times. This chain links TRBV20-1 with TRBJ1-5; D is uncertain. V dropped 5 bases and J dropped 3 bases, with 11 bases sitting between them. Germline values: CDR1 DFQATT, CDR2 SNEGSKA (reference sequence). The CDR3 totals 13 residues. The CDR3 DNA follows: TGCAGTGCTGGAGGGTTTGTCAATCAGCCCCAGCATTTT. Amino acid sequence: CSAGGFVNQPQHF.